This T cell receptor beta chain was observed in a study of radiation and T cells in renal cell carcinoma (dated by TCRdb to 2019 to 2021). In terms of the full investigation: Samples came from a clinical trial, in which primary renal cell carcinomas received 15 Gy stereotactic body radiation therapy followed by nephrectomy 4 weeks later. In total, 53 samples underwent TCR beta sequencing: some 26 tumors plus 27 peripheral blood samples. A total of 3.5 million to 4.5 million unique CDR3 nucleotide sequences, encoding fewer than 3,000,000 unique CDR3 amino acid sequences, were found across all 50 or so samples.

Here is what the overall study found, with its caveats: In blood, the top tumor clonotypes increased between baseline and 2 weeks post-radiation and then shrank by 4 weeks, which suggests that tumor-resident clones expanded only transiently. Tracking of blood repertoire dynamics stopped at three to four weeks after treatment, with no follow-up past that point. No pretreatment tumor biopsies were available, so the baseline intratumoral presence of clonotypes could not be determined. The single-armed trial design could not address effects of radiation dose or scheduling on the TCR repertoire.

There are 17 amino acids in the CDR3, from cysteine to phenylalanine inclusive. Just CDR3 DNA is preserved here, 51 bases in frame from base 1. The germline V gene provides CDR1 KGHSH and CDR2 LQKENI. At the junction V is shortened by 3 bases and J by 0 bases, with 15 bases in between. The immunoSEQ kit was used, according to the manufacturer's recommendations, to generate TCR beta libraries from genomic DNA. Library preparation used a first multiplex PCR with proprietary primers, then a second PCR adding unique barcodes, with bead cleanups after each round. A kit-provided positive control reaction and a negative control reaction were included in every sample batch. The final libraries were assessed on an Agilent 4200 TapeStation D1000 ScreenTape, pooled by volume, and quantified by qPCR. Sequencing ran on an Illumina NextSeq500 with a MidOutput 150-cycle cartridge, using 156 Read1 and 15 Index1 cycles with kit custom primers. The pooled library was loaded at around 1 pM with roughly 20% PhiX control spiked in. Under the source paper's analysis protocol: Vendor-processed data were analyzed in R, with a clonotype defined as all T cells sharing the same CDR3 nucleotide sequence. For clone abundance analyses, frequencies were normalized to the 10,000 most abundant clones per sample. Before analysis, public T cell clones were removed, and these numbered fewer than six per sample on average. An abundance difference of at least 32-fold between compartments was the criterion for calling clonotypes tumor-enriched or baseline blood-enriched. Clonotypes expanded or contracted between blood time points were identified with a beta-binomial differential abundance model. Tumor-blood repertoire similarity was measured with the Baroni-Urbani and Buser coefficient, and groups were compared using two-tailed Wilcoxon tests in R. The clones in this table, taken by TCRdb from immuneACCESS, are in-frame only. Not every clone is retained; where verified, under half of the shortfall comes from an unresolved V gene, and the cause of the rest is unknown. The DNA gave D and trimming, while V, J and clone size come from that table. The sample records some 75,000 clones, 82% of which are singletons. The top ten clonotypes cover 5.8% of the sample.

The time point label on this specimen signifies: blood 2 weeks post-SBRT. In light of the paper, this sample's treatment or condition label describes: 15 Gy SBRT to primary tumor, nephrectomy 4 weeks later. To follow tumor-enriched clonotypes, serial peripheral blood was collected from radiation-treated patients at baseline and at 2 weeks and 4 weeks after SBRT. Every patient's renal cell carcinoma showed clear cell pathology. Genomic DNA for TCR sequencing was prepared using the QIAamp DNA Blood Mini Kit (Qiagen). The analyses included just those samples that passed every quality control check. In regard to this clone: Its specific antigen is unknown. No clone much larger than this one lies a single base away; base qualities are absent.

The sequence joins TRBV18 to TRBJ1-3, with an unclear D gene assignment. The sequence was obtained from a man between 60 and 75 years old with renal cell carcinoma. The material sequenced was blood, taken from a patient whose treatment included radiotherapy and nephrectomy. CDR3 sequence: CASSPTPGRSSGNTIYF. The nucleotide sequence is TGTGCCAGCTCACCGACCCCGGGCCGAAGCTCTGGAAACACCATATATTTT.